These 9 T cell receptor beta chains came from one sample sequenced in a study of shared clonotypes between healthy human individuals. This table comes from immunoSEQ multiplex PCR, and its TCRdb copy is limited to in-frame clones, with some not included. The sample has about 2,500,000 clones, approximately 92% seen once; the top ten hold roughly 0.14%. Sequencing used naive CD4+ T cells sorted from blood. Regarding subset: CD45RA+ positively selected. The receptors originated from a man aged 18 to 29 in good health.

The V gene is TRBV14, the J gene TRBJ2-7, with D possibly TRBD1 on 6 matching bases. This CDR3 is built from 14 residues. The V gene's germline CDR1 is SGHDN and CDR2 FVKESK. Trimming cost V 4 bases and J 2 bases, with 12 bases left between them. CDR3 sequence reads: CASSRGGNAYEQYF. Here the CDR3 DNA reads TGTGCCAGCAGCCGAGGGGGAAACGCCTACGAGCAGTACTTC.

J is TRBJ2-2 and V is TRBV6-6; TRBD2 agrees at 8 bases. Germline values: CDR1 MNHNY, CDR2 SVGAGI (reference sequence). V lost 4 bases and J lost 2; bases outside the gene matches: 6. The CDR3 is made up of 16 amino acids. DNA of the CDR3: TGTGCCAGCAGTTCGCCGGGACTAGTCAACACCGGGGAGCTGTTTTTT. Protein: CASSSPGLVNTGELFF.

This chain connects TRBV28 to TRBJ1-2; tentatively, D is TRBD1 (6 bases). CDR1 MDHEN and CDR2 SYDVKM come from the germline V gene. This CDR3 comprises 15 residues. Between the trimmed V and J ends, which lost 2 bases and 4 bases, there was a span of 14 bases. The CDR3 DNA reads TGTGCCAGCAGTTTAGGTTCCGGGGGCGGCTATGGCTACACCTTC. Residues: CASSLGSGGGYGYTF.

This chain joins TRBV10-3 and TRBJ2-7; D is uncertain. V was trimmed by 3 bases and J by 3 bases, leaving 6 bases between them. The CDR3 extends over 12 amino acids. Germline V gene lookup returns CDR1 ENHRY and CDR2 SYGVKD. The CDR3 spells CAISDAFYEQYF. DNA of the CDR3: TGTGCCATCAGTGATGCGTTCTACGAGCAGTACTTC.

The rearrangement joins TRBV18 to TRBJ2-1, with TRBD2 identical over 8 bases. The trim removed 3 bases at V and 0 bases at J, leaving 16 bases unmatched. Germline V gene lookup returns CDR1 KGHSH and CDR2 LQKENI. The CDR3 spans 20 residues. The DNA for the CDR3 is TGTGCCAGCTCACCCCTGGCGTTAGCGGGAAAACCGAGCTCCTACAATGAGCAGTTCTTC. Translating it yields CASSPLALAGKPSSYNEQFF. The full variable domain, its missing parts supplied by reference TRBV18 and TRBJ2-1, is NAGVMQNPRHLVRRRGQEARLRCSPMKGHSHVYWYRQLPEEGLKFMVYLQKENIIDESGMPKERFSAEFPKEGPSILRIQQVVRGDSAAYFCASSPLALAGKPSSYNEQFFGPGTRLTVL.

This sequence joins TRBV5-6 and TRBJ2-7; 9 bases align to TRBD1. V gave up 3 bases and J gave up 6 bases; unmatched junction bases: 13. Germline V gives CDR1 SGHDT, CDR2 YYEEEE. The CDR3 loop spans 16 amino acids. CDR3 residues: CASSYARDRAPTEQYF. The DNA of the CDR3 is TGTGCCAGCAGCTACGCGCGGGACAGGGCGCCTACCGAGCAGTACTTC.

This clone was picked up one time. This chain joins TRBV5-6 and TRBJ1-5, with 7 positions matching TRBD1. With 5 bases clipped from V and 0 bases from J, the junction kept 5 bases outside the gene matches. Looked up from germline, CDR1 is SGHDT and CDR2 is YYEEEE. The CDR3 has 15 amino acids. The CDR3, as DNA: TGTGCCAGCAGATGGGACAGAATTAGCAATCAGCCCCAGCATTTT. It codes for CASRWDRISNQPQHF. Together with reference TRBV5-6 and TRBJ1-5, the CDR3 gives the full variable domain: DAGVTQSPTHLIKTRGQQVTLRCSPKSGHDTVSWYQQALGQGPQFIFQYYEEEERQRGNFPDRFSGHQFPNYSSELNVNALLLGDSALYLCASRWDRISNQPQHFGDGTRLSIL.

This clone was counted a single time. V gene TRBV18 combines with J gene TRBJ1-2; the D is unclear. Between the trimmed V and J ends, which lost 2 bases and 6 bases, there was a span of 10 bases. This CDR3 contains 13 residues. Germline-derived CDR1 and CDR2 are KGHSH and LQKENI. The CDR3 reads CASSPGSKDGYTF. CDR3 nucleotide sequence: TGTGCCAGCTCACCAGGATCTAAGGATGGCTACACCTTC.

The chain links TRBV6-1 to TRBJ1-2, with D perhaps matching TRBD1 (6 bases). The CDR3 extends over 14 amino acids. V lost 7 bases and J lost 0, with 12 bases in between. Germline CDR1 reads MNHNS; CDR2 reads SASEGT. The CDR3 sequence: CASNAGAANYGYTF. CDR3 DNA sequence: TGTGCCAGCAACGCAGGGGCGGCTAACTATGGCTACACCTTC.